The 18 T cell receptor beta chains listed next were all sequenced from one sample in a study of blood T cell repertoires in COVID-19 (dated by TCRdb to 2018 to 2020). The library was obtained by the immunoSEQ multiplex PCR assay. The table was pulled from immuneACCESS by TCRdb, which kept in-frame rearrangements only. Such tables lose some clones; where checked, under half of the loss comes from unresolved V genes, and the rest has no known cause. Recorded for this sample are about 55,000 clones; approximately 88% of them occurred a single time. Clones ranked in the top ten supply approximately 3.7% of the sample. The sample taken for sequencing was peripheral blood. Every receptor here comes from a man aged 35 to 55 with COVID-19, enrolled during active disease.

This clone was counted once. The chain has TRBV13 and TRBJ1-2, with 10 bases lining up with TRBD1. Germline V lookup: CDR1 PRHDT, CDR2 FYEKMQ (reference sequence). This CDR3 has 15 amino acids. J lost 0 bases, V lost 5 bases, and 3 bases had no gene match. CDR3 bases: TGTGCCAGCAGCATGGGGACAGGGGCTAACTATGGCTACACCTTC. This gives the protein CASSMGTGANYGYTF.

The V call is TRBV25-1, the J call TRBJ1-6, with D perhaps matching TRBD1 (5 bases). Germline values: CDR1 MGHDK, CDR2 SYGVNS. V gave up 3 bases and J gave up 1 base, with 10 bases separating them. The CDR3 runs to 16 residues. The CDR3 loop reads CASSDWGGSYNSPLHF. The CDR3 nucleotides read TGTGCCAGCAGTGATTGGGGGGGTTCCTATAATTCACCCCTCCACTTT.

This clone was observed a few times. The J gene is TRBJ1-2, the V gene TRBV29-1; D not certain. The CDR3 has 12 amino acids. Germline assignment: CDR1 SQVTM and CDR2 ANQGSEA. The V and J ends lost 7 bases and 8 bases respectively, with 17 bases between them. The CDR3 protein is CSAPTFTDGYTF. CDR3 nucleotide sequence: TGCAGCGCCCCGACATTTACAGACGGCTACACCTTC.

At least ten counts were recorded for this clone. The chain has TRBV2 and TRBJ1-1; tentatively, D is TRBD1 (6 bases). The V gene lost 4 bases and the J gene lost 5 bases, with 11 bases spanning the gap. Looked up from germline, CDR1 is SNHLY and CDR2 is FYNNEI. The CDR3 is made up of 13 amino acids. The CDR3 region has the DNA TGTGCCAGCAGTGTTGACAGGAGGACTGAAGCTTTCTTT. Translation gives CASSVDRRTEAFF. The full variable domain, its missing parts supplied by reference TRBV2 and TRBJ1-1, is EPEVTQTPSHQVTQMGQEVILRCVPISNHLYFYWYRQILGQKVEFLVSFYNNEISEKSEIFDDQFSVERPDGSNFTLKIRSTKLEDSAMYFCASSVDRRTEAFFGQGTRLTVV.

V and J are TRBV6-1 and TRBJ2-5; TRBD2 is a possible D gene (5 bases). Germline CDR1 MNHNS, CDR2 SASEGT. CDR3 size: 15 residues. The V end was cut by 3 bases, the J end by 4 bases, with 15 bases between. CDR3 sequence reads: CASSDRGKGLETQYF. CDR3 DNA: TGTGCCAGCAGTGATAGAGGGAAGGGTTTAGAGACCCAGTACTTC.

The CDR3 loop reads CASSLDRELRQPQHF. CDR3 sequence (DNA): TGTGCCAGCAGCCTCGACAGGGAACTACGACAGCCCCAGCATTTT. The rearrangement links TRBV2 to TRBJ1-5; 7 bases agree with TRBD1. V lost 6 bases to trimming and J lost 7 bases; unmatched junction nucleotides: 12. There are 15 residues in the CDR3. Germline V gene lookup returns CDR1 SNHLY and CDR2 FYNNEI. The full variable domain, rest sourced from reference TRBV2 and TRBJ1-5, is EPEVTQTPSHQVTQMGQEVILRCVPISNHLYFYWYRQILGQKVEFLVSFYNNEISEKSEIFDDQFSVERPDGSNFTLKIRSTKLEDSAMYFCASSLDRELRQPQHFGDGTRLSIL.

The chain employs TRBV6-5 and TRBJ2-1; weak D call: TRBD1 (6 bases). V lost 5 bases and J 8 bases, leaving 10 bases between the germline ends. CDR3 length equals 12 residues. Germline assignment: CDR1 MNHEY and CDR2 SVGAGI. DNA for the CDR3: TGTGCCAGCAGTCCACAGGGCTATGAGCAGTTCTTC. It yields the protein CASSPQGYEQFF.

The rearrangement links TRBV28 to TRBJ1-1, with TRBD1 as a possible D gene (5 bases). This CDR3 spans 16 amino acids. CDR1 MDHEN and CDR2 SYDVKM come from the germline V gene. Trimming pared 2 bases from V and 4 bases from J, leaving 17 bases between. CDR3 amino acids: CASSLTGTTGGTEAFF. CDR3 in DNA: TGTGCCAGCAGTTTAACGGGGACTACCGGGGGCACTGAAGCTTTCTTT.

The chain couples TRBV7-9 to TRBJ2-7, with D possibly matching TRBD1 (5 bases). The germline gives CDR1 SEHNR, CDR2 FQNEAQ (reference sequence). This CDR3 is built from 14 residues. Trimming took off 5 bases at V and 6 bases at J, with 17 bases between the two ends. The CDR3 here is CASSAVAQGAEQYF. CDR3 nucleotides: TGTGCCAGCAGCGCCGTCGCCCAGGGTGCCGAGCAGTACTTC. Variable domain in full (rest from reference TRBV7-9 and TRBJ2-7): DTGVSQNPRHKITKRGQNVTFRCDPISEHNRLYWYRQTLGQGPEFLTYFQNEAQLEKSRLLSDRFSAERPKGSFSTLEIQRTEQGDSAMYLCASSAVAQGAEQYFGPGTRLTVT.

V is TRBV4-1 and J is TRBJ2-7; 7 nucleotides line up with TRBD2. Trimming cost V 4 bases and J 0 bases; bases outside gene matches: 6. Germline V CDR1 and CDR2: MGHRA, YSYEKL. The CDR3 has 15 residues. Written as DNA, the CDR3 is TGCGCCAGCAGCCGTGAAGCGGGGAGCTCCTACGAGCAGTACTTC. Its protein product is CASSREAGSSYEQYF.

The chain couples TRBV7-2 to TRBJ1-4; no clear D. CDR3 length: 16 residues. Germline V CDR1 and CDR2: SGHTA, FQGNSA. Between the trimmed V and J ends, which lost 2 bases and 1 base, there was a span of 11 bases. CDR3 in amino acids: CASSLWPGITNEKLFF. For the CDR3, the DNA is TGTGCCAGCAGCTTATGGCCGGGAATAACTAATGAAAAACTGTTTTTT. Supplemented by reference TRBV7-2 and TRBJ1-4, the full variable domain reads GAGVSQSPSNKVTEKGKDVELRCDPISGHTALYWYRQSLGQGLEFLIYFQGNSAPDKSGLPSDRFSAERTGGSVSTLTIQRTQQEDSAVYLCASSLWPGITNEKLFFGSGTQLSVL.

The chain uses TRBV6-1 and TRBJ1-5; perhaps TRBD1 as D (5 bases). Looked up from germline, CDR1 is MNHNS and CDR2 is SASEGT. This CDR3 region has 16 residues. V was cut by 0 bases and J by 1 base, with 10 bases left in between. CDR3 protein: CASSEAPAGSNQPQHF. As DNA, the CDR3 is TGTGCCAGCAGTGAAGCGCCGGCAGGGAGCAATCAGCCCCAGCATTTT.

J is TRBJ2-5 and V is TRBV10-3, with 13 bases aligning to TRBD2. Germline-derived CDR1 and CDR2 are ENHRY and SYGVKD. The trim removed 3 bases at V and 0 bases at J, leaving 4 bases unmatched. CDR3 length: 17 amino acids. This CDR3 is CAISDPLAGGDQETQYF. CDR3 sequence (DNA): TGTGCCATCAGTGATCCACTAGCGGGAGGGGACCAAGAGACCCAGTACTTC.

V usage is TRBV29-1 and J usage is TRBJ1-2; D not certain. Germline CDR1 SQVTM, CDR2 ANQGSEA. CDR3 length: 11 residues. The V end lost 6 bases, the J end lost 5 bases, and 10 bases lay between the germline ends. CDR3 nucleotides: TGCAGCGTAGTCGGCGGGTATGGCTACACCTTC. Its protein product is CSVVGGYGYTF. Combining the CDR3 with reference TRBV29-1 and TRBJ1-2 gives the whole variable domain SAVISQKPSRDICQRGTSLTIQCQVDSQVTMMFWYRQQPGQSLTLIATANQGSEATYESGFVIDKFPISRPNLTFSTLTVSNMSPEDSSIYLCSVVGGYGYTFGSGTRLTVV.

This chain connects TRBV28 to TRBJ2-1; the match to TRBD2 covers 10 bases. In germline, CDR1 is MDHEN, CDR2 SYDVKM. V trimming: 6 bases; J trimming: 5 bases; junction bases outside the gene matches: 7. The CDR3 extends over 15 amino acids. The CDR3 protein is CASSKTSGRNNEQFF. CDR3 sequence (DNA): TGTGCCAGCAGCAAGACTAGCGGGCGAAACAATGAGCAGTTCTTC.

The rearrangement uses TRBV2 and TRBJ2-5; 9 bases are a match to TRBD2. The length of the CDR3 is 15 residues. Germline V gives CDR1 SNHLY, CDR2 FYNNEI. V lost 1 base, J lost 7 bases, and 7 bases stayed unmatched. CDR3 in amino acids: CASSEVSGSLGTQYF. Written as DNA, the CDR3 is TGTGCCAGCAGTGAAGTTAGCGGGAGCCTCGGGACCCAGTACTTC.

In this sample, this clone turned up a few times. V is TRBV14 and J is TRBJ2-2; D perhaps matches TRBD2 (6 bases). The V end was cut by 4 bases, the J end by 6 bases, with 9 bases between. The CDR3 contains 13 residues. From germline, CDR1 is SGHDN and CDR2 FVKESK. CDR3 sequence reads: CASSRTSPGELFF. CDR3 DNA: TGTGCCAGCAGCCGTACTAGCCCCGGGGAGCTGTTTTTT.

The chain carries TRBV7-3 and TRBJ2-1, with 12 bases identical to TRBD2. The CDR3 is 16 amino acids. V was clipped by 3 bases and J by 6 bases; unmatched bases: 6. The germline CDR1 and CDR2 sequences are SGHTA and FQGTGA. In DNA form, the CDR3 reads TGTGCCAGCAGCTTGCTAGCGGGAGGGCCGGGCAATGAGCAGTTCTTC. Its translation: CASSLLAGGPGNEQFF.